This T cell receptor (beta chain) was obtained from a study of cytomegalovirus exposure and HLA in healthy donors. Points from the study as a whole: The classifier was said to identify cytomegalovirus status with high specificity and sensitivity.

PCR was performed using 60 Vbeta and 13 Jbeta primers. The table came from immunoSEQ multiplex PCR; TCRdb's copy has only in-frame clones and leaves some out. The sample lists around 150,000 clones, roughly 82% occurring once. Concerning this clone: Its antigen is not identified.

This CDR3 has 13 residues. V was cut by 4 bases and J by 1 base, with 8 bases left in between. The V gene's germline CDR1 is SEHNR and CDR2 FQNEAQ (reference sequence). The gene calls are TRBV7-9 and TRBJ2-7; weak D call: TRBD1 (5 bases). This TCR was sampled from a man aged 30 to 45 in good health and CMV-seropositive. The sample consisted of PBMCs. In DNA, the CDR3 is TGTGCCAGCAGCTCCTGGACATCCTACGAGCAGTACTTC. It yields the protein CASSSWTSYEQYF.